Below, 30 T cell receptor beta chains from the same sample are listed, as sequenced in a study of T cell responses to AZD1222 COVID-19 vaccine. This table comes from immunoSEQ multiplex PCR, and its TCRdb copy is limited to in-frame clones, with some not included. Seen here are more than 150,000 clones, about 93% observed once, and the top ten hold roughly 2%. The sample consisted of peripheral blood, taken 28 days after the second AZD1222 dose. The receptors here all came from an adult who received the AZD1222 COVID-19 vaccine.

The chain is built from TRBV4-3 and TRBJ2-2, with D tentatively TRBD1 (5 bases). The CDR3 is made up of 16 amino acids. Germline loops: CDR1 LGHNA, CDR2 YSLEER. V was trimmed by 0 bases and J by 2 bases, leaving 10 bases between them. The CDR3 region has the DNA TGCGCCAGCAGCCAAGACAGGGTATTCAACACCGGGGAGCTGTTTTTT. Its translation is CASSQDRVFNTGELFF.

V gene TRBV9 combines with J gene TRBJ2-3; no definite D call. V gave up 0 bases and J gave up 2 bases, with 19 bases separating them. The CDR3 has 18 residues. From germline, CDR1 is SGDLS and CDR2 YYNGEE. CDR3 sequence (DNA): TGTGCCAGCAGCGTAGGGCTAGTTTCCACCGATTCCACAGATACGCAGTATTTT. Protein sequence: CASSVGLVSTDSTDTQYF.

J is TRBJ2-3 and V is TRBV5-4; D is ambiguous. The V end lost 4 bases, the J end lost 6 bases, and 24 bases lay between the germline ends. Germline V CDR1 and CDR2: SGHNT, YYREEE (reference sequence). This CDR3 comprises 17 residues. The CDR3 DNA reads as TGTGCCAGCAGCCCGGATGGCTCTACAATAGAAATGGATACGCAGTATTTT. This translates into CASSPDGSTIEMDTQYF.

The rearrangement links TRBV24-1 to TRBJ1-2; D gene unclear. CDR1 and CDR2 (germline): KGHDR, SFDVKD. The ends were cut back, 6 bases at V and 2 bases at J, with 9 bases in the middle. The CDR3 is 13 amino acids. The CDR3 protein is CATSPSQNYGYTF. CDR3 in DNA: TGTGCCACCAGTCCCAGCCAGAACTATGGCTACACCTTC.

J is TRBJ1-4 and V is TRBV5-4; weak D call: TRBD1 (6 bases). Per the germline V gene, CDR1 is SGHNT and CDR2 is YYREEE (reference sequence). This CDR3 has 15 amino acids. CDR3 protein: CATNQGGTANEKLFF. DNA of the CDR3: TGTGCAACTAACCAAGGGGGAACTGCTAATGAAAAACTGTTTTTT. The full variable domain, in which reference TRBV5-4 and TRBJ1-4 provide the parts outside the CDR3, is ETGVTQSPTHLIKTRGQQVTLRCSSQSGHNTVSWYQQALGQGPQFIFQYYREEENGRGNFPPRFSGLQFPNYSSELNVNALELDDSALYLCATNQGGTANEKLFFGSGTQLSVL.

This chain joins TRBV6-2 or TRBV6-3 and TRBJ2-7, with D unclear. Trimming left V 5 bases short and J 5 bases short, with 10 bases between. CDR1 and CDR2 from the germline V gene are MNHEY and SVGEGT. This CDR3 region has 12 residues. The CDR3 is CASSPGFDEQYF. The DNA for the CDR3 is TGTGCCAGCAGTCCCGGATTTGACGAGCAGTACTTC.

V usage is TRBV3-1 (or the pseudogene TRBV3-2) and J usage is TRBJ2-2; 9 positions match TRBD1. With V trimmed by 1 base and J by 5 bases, 8 bases remained unmatched. Looked up from germline, CDR1 is LGHDT and CDR2 is YNNKEL (reference sequence). The CDR3 spans 17 residues. DNA of the CDR3: TGTGCCAGCAGCCAAGCACCGGGACAGGGAAGTACCGGGGAGCTGTTTTTT. Protein: CASSQAPGQGSTGELFF.

The chain joins TRBV7-8 to TRBJ2-1; D gene ambiguous. This CDR3 has 11 residues. The germline V gene has CDR1 SGHVS and CDR2 FQNEAQ. V gave up 4 bases and J gave up 10 bases, with 8 bases separating them. CDR3 nucleotides: TGTGCCAGCAGCTCCACGGACGAGCAGTTCTTC. It is translated as CASSSTDEQFF.

The rearrangement links TRBV7-8 to TRBJ2-1; 7 bases are shared with TRBD2. V lost 6 bases to trimming and J lost 5 bases; unmatched junction nucleotides: 16. Germline CDR1 reads SGHVS; CDR2 reads FQNEAQ. This CDR3 is built from 17 residues. The CDR3 reads CASRLTRAGDSDNEQFF. CDR3 in DNA: TGTGCCAGCAGACTAACCCGGGCGGGAGATAGCGACAATGAGCAGTTCTTC.

J is TRBJ1-2 and V is TRBV5-8; 9 bases are a match to TRBD1. V shed 4 bases, J shed 5 bases, and the junction held 12 bases outside the gene matches. This CDR3 is 16 amino acids long. Germline V gene lookup returns CDR1 SGHTS and CDR2 YDEGEE. Here the CDR3 DNA reads TGTGCCAGCAGCCCAGGGACAGGGAGGGAGAGATATGGCTACACCTTC. It codes for CASSPGTGRERYGYTF.

This rearrangement joins TRBV5-1 to TRBJ2-2; D might be TRBD1 (6 bases). V shed 8 bases and J shed 1 base, with 15 bases lying between them. Germline V gene data show CDR1 as SGHRS and CDR2 as YFSETQ. The CDR3 has 15 residues. CDR3 nucleotides: TGCGCCAGTTATCCGGGACATATGAACACCGGGGAGCTGTTTTTT. Translated: CASYPGHMNTGELFF.

V usage is TRBV2 and J usage is TRBJ2-5, with 14 bases identical to TRBD2. The CDR3 has 15 residues. CDR1 is SNHLY and CDR2 is FYNNEI in the germline V gene. Losses at the gene ends were 7 bases for V and 2 bases for J; bases not matched to a gene: 3. This CDR3 reads CASTGLAGGQETQYF. The DNA for the CDR3 is TGTGCCAGCACAGGACTAGCGGGGGGACAAGAGACCCAGTACTTC.

The chain combines TRBV7-4 with TRBJ2-7, with D possibly matching TRBD1 (6 bases). Trimming shortened V by 5 bases and J by 3 bases, and 14 bases separated the two germline ends. The CDR3 is 14 residues long. Germline V gene sequence: CDR1 SGHVT, CDR2 SQSDAQ. The CDR3, as DNA: TGTGCCAGCAGCCTCCGGGACACCCACTACGAGCAGTACTTC. As protein: CASSLRDTHYEQYF.

This chain joins TRBV9 and TRBJ2-2, with 9 bases matching TRBD2. Germline assignment: CDR1 SGDLS and CDR2 YYNGEE. Unmatched junction bases numbered 4, after V lost 1 base and J lost 6 bases. CDR3 length: 15 amino acids. The CDR3 nucleotides are TGTGCCAGCAGCGTATTAGCGGGAGTATCCGGGGAGCTGTTTTTT. Translation: CASSVLAGVSGELFF.

J is TRBJ2-2 and V is TRBV27; 11 bases map to TRBD1. The CDR3 sequence is 16 residues long. The J segment lost 4 bases and the V segment lost 2 bases, leaving 3 bases of the junction unmatched. Germline-derived CDR1 and CDR2 are MNHEY and SMNVEV (reference sequence). CDR3 in DNA: TGTGCCAGCAGTTTAAGGACAGGGGGCATCACCGGGGAGCTGTTTTTT. Protein: CASSLRTGGITGELFF.

The J gene is TRBJ2-7, the V gene TRBV6-5; 8 nucleotides line up with TRBD1. The CDR3 extends over 16 amino acids. The V gene end was trimmed by 0 bases and the J gene end by 5 bases; junction bases not matched to a gene: 9. Germline V gene sequence: CDR1 MNHEY, CDR2 SVGAGI. The CDR3 region is CASSYSATGEDDEQYF. The CDR3 region has the DNA TGTGCCAGCAGTTACTCTGCGACAGGGGAAGATGACGAGCAGTACTTC.

This clone was observed once. The J gene is TRBJ2-7, the V gene TRBV28; 9 nucleotides match TRBD1. J was trimmed by 7 bases and V by 5 bases; bases with no gene match: 9. In germline, CDR1 is MDHEN, CDR2 SYDVKM. The CDR3 totals 14 residues. CDR3 protein: CASSPLQGAREQYF. The CDR3 nucleotides read TGTGCCAGCAGTCCCCTACAGGGGGCGCGGGAGCAGTACTTC.

This chain links TRBV5-1 with TRBJ2-2; tentatively, D is TRBD2 (7 bases). V was cut by 4 bases and J by 0 bases, with 10 bases left in between. Germline lookup yields CDR1 SGHRS and CDR2 YFSETQ. The CDR3 length is 15 residues. The chain's CDR3 is CASSAGGPNTGELFF. DNA for the CDR3: TGCGCCAGCAGCGCCGGGGGGCCGAACACCGGGGAGCTGTTTTTT.

The table lists this clone with a count of one. The chain uses TRBV19 and TRBJ2-5, with D maybe TRBD1 (6 bases). The germline gives CDR1 LNHDA, CDR2 SQIVND (reference sequence). This CDR3 has 15 residues. V was pared by 6 bases and J by 6 bases, with 20 bases between. The DNA for the CDR3 is TGTGCCAGTAGCAGGACAGAGATCGGTATCAAGACCCAGTACTTC. Translating gives CASSRTEIGIKTQYF.

This clone came up once. V and J are TRBV3-1 (or the pseudogene TRBV3-2) and TRBJ2-1; D uncertain. Looked up from germline, CDR1 is LGHDT and CDR2 is YNNKEL (reference sequence). Trimming cost V 4 bases and J 1 base, with 5 bases left between them. This CDR3 spans 13 amino acids. CDR3 in DNA: TGTGCCAGCAGCCCCCGGTCCTACAATGAGCAGTTCTTC. Amino acids: CASSPRSYNEQFF.

The rearrangement joins TRBV5-6 to TRBJ1-6; 8 bases match TRBD1. Germline V gene sequence: CDR1 SGHDT, CDR2 YYEEEE. J lost 8 bases, V lost 1 base, and 2 bases had no gene match. The CDR3 extends over 14 amino acids. CDR3 sequence: CASSLPGGDSPLHF. The CDR3 DNA reads as TGTGCCAGCAGCTTGCCAGGGGGCGATTCACCCCTCCACTTT.

Only one count was recorded for this clone. The chain employs TRBV9 and TRBJ2-1; D perhaps matches TRBD2 (5 bases). Trimming pared 0 bases from V and 6 bases from J, leaving 10 bases between. CDR1 SGDLS and CDR2 YYNGEE come from the germline V gene. The CDR3 is made up of 14 amino acids. The CDR3 sequence is CASSVGGFLNEQFF. The CDR3 DNA is TGTGCCAGCAGCGTAGGAGGGTTCCTCAATGAGCAGTTCTTC.

The chain employs TRBV6-2 or TRBV6-3 and TRBJ2-1; 7 bases map to TRBD2. The CDR3 covers 11 residues. Germline V gene sequence: CDR1 MNHEY, CDR2 SVGEGT. Trimming took 4 bases from V and 10 from J; bases not matched to a gene: 1. CDR3 nucleotides: TGTGCCAGCAGTTTTAGCGGGGAGCAGTTCTTC. Its protein is CASSFSGEQFF.

V is TRBV5-1 and J is TRBJ2-5, with D tentatively TRBD1 or TRBD2 (5 bases each). Trimming left V 0 bases short and J 5 bases short, with 14 bases between. This CDR3 comprises 15 residues. Germline-derived CDR1 and CDR2 are SGHRS and YFSETQ. Here the CDR3 reads CASSLESGKGETQYF. In nucleotides, the CDR3 is TGCGCCAGCAGCTTGGAGTCGGGGAAGGGGGAGACCCAGTACTTC.

In this sample, this clone turned up once. Here the CDR3 reads CSSYRGAEQFF. CDR3 nucleotide sequence: TGCAGCTCATATAGGGGGGCTGAGCAGTTCTTC. V is TRBV20-1 and J is TRBJ2-1, with D perhaps matching TRBD1 or TRBD2 (6 bases each). Germline V gives CDR1 DFQATT, CDR2 SNEGSKA (reference sequence). The CDR3 runs to 11 residues.

This rearrangement joins TRBV6-4 to TRBJ1-5, with D possibly TRBD1 on 6 matching bases. Germline lookup yields CDR1 MRHNA and CDR2 SNTAGT. V was cut by 3 bases and J by 0 bases, with 18 bases left in between. This CDR3 is built from 18 residues. Written as DNA, the CDR3 is TGTGCCAGCAGTGATCCGACAAGGGGGGGATATAGCAATCAGCCCCAGCATTTT. Its translation: CASSDPTRGGYSNQPQHF.

CDR3 protein: CAWSRLAGGPAYEQYF. Here the CDR3 DNA reads TGTGCCTGGAGTCGCCTAGCGGGAGGGCCGGCCTACGAGCAGTACTTC. The chain has TRBV30 and TRBJ2-7; 12 bases are a match to TRBD2. CDR3 length: 16 residues. In germline, CDR1 is GTSNPN, CDR2 SVGIG (reference sequence). The junction had 7 bases not matched to a gene; V was cut back by 2 bases and J by 2 bases. The entire variable domain, with the rest obtained from reference TRBV30 and TRBJ2-7, is as follows: SQTIHQWPATLVQPVGSPLSLECTVEGTSNPNLYWYRQAAGRGLQLLFYSVGIGQISSEVPQNLSASRPQDRQFILSSKKLLLSDSGFYLCAWSRLAGGPAYEQYFGPGTRLTVT.

The genes are TRBV29-1 and TRBJ1-1, with a tentative D call TRBD1 (5 bases). V lost 4 bases and J lost 1, with 10 bases in between. This CDR3 comprises 13 residues. Germline assignment: CDR1 SQVTM and CDR2 ANQGSEA. As DNA, the CDR3 is TGCAGCGTTGTCTGGGGGGGGAACACTGAAGCTTTCTTT. This translates into CSVVWGGNTEAFF.

The V and J genes are TRBV5-6 and TRBJ2-1; D is possibly TRBD2 (5 bases). Per the germline V gene, CDR1 is SGHDT and CDR2 is YYEEEE. Trimming left V 3 bases short and J 9 bases short, with 10 bases between. The CDR3 runs 12 residues. The CDR3 sequence: CASSSGWGEQFF. The DNA for the CDR3 is TGTGCCAGCAGCTCGGGGTGGGGTGAGCAGTTCTTC.

The chain links TRBV5-1 to TRBJ2-4; TRBD2 might be the D (6 bases). The length of the CDR3 is 13 residues. The V end was cut by 2 bases, the J end by 9 bases, with 12 bases between. Germline CDR1 is SGHRS and CDR2 is YFSETQ. The CDR3 region is CASSFGQGGIQYF. The DNA for the CDR3 is TGCGCCAGCAGCTTCGGGCAGGGAGGCATTCAGTACTTC.